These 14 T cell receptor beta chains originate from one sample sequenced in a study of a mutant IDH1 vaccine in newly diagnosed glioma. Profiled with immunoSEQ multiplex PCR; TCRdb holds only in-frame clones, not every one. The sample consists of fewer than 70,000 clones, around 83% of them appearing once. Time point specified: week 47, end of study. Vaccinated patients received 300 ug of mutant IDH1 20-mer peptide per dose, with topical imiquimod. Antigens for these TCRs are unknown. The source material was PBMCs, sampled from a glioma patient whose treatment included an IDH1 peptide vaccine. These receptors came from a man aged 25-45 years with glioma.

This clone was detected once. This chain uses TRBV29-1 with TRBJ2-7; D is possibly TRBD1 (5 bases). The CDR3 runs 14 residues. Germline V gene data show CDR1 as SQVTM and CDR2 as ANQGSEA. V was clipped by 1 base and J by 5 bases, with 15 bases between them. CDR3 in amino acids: CSVEVREKRNEQYF. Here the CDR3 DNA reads TGCAGCGTTGAAGTCAGGGAAAAAAGGAACGAGCAGTACTTC.

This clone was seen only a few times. In DNA form, the CDR3 reads TGCGCCAGCAGCAACCAGGGTCCCTATGAAGCTTTCTTT. This sequence encodes CASSNQGPYEAFF. The V call is TRBV5-1, the J call TRBJ1-1, with D possibly TRBD1 on 5 matching bases. V lost 4 bases to trimming and J lost 7 bases, with 14 bases between them. CDR3 length: 13 residues. Germline CDR1 is SGHRS and CDR2 is YFSETQ.

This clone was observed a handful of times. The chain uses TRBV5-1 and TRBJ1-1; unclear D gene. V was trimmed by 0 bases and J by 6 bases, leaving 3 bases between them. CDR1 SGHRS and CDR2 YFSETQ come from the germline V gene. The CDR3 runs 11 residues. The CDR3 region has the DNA TGCGCCAGCAGCTTGGAATCTGAAGCTTTCTTT. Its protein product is CASSLESEAFF. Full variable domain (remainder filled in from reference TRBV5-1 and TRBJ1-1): KAGVTQTPRYLIKTRGQQVTLSCSPISGHRSVSWYQQTPGQGLQFLFEYFSETQRNKGNFPGRFSGRQFSNSRSEMNVSTLELGDSALYLCASSLESEAFFGQGTRLTVV.

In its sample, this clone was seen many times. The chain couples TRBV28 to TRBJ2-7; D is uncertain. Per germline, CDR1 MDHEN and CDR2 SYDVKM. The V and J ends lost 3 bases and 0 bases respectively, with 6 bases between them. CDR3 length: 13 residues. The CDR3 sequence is CASSFSSSYEQYF. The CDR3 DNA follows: TGTGCCAGCAGTTTTAGTAGCTCCTACGAGCAGTACTTC. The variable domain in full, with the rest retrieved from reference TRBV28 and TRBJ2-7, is DVKVTQSSRYLVKRTGEKVFLECVQDMDHENMFWYRQDPGLGLRLIYFSYDVKMKEKGDIPEGYSVSREKKERFSLILESASTNQTSMYLCASSFSSSYEQYFGPGTRLTVT.

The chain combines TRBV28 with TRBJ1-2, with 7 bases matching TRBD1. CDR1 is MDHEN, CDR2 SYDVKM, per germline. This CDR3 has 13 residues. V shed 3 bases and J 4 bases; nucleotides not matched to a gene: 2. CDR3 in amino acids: CASSFAGGYGYTF. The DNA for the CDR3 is TGTGCCAGCAGTTTTGCAGGGGGCTATGGCTACACCTTC.

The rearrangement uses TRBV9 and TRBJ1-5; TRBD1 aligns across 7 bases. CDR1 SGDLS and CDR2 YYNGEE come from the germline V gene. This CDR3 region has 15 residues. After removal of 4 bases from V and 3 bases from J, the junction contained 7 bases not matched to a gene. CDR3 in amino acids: CASSSLGTVNQPQHF. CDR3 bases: TGTGCCAGCAGCTCTCTAGGGACAGTCAATCAGCCCCAGCATTTT. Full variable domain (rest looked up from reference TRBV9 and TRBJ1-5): DSGVTQTPKHLITATGQRVTLRCSPRSGDLSVYWYQQSLDQGLQFLIQYYNGEERAKGNILERFSAQQFPDLHSELNLSSLELGDSALYFCASSSLGTVNQPQHFGDGTRLSIL.

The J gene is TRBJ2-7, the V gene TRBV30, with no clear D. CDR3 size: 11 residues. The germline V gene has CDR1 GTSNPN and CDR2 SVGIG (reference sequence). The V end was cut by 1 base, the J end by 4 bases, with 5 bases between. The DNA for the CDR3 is TGTGCCTGGAGTGACGGGTACGAGCAGTACTTC. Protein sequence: CAWSDGYEQYF.

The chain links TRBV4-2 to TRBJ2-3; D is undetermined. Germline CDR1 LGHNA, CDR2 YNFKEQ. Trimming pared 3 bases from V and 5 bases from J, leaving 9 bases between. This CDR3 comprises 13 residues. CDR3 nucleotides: TGTGCCAGCAGCCAGTTACAACTAGATACGCAGTATTTT. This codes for CASSQLQLDTQYF.

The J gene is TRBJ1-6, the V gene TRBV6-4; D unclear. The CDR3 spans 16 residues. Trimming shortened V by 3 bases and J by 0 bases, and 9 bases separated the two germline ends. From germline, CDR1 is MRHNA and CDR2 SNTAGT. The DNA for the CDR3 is TGTGCCAGCAGTGAGAGTTTCAGCTCCTATAATTCACCCCTCCACTTT. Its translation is CASSESFSSYNSPLHF.

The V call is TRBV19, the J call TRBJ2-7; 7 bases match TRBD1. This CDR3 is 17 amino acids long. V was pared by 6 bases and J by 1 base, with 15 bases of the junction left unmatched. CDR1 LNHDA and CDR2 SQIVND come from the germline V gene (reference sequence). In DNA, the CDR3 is TGTGCCAGTAGATATCTTATTCGACAGGGTCCATCCTACGAGCAGTACTTC. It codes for CASRYLIRQGPSYEQYF.

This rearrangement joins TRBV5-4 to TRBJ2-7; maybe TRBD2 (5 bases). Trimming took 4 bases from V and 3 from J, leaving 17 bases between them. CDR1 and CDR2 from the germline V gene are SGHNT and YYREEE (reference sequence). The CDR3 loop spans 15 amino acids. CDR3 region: CASSRGSGNSYEQYF. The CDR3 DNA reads TGTGCCAGCAGCCGTGGGTCCGGGAACAGCTACGAGCAGTACTTC.

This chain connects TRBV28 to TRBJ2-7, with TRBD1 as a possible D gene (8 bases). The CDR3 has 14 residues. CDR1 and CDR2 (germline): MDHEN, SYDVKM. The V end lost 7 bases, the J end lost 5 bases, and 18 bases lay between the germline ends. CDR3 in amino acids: CASIAGDRRHEQYF. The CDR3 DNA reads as TGTGCCAGCATCGCGGGGGACAGGCGGCACGAGCAGTACTTC.

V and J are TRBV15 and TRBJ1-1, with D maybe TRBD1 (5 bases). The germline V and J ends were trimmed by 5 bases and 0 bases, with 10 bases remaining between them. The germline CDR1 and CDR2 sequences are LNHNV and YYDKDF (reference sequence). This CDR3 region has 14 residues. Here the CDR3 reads CATSEGRLNTEAFF. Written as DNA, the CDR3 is TGTGCCACCAGCGAGGGGAGGTTGAACACTGAAGCTTTCTTT.

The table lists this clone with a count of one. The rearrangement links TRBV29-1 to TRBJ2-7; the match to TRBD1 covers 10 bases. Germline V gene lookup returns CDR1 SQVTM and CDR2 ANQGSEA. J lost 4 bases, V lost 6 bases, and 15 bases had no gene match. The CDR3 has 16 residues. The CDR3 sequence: CSVLTPGQGIGYEQYF. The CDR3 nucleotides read TGCAGCGTCCTAACCCCGGGACAGGGGATAGGGTACGAGCAGTACTTC.